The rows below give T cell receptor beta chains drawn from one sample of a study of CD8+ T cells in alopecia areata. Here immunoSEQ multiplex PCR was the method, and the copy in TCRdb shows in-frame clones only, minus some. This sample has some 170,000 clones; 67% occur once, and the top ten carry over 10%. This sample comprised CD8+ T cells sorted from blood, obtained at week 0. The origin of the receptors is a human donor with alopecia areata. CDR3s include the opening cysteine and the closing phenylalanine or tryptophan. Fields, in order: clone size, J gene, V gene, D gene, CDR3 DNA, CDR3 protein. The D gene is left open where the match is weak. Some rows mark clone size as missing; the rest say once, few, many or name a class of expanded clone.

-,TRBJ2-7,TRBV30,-,TGTGCCTGGAAGGGGGACTCCTACGAGCAGTACTTC,CAWKGDSYEQYF
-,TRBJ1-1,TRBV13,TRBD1,TGTGCCAGCAGCCGGGGACAGACCAACACTGAAGCTTTCTTT,CASSRGQTNTEAFF
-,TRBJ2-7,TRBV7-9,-,TGTGCCAGCAGCCCCTCTTTCGAGCAGTACTTC,CASSPSFEQYF
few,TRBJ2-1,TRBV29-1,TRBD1,TGCAGCGGGAGGGACAGGGGTGATGGCAATGAGCAGTTCTTC,CSGRDRGDGNEQFF
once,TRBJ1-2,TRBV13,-,TGTGCCAGCATCCCTCGCGGAGATGGTAACTATGGCTACACCTTC,CASIPRGDGNYGYTF
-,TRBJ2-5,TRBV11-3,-,TGTGCCAGCAGCTTTACGGGTACCGGGGAGACCCAGTACTTC,CASSFTGTGETQYF
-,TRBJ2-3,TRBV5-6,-,TGTGCCAGCAGCTTGGTTTCGGCGGGGGCGGACGATACGCAGTATTTT,CASSLVSAGADDTQYF
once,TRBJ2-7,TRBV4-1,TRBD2,TGCGCCAGCAGCCAAGTCCAGCGGGGGGCCTACGAGCAGTACTTC,CASSQVQRGAYEQYF
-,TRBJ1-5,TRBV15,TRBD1,TGTGCCACCAGCAAAACACAGGGGGCCCATCAGCCCCAGCATTTT,CATSKTQGAHQPQHF
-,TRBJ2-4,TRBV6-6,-,TGTGCCAGCAGTTTAGATACTCTAGCCAAAAACATTCAGTACTTC,CASSLDTLAKNIQYF
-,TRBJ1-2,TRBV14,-,TGTGCCAGCAGCCCAACTCGGGGGGCTCGTCGTGGCTACACCTTC,CASSPTRGARRGYTF
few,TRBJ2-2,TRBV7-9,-,TGTGCCAGCAGCCCCATGTGGGCTGAAGGAACCGGGGAGCTGTTTTTT,CASSPMWAEGTGELFF
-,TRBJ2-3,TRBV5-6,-,TGTGCCAGCAGCTTGCCCCTTTTTTTAACAGCTAATTTT,CASSLPLFLTANF